A selection of T cell receptor beta chains follows, all from one sample in a study of tumor-infiltrating lymphocytes in primary liver carcinoma. TCRdb reprocessed the multiplex PCR reads via MiXCR and lists one record per CDR3 protein. The sample consists of around 190,000 distinct CDR3 sequences, around four fifths of them appearing once. The sequenced sample consisted of tumor tissue from primary liver carcinoma. The receptors originated from a man between 40 and 49 years old with primary liver carcinoma and hepatitis B virus infection. CDR3s include the opening cysteine and the closing phenylalanine or tryptophan. D genes are given only for firm matches. The size entry is marked missing in some rows and otherwise reads once, few, many or a size class.

>TRBD1|TRBJ2-5|TRBV29-1|-
TGCAGCGTCTGGGACAGGGGAGAGACACGGTACTTC
CSVWDRGETRYF
>-|TRBJ2-2|TRBV5-1|-
TGCGCCAGCAGCGACTGTGTCCCGAACACAGGGGAGCTGTTTTTT
CASSDCVPNTGELFF
>TRBD2|TRBJ2-3|TRBV5-4|-
TGTGCCAGCAGTCTCGGGACTAGCGGGATTCCTAGCACATATACGCAGTATTTT
CASSLGTSGIPSTYTQYF
>-|TRBJ2-5|TRBV6-1|-
TGTGCCAGCGGCCCCGAGAGGGGTATGGAGCAGACCCAGTATTTC
CASGPERGMEQTQYF
>-|TRBJ2-5|TRBV4-3|-
TGCGCCAGCATCCAGGATGCGGGTCCTCGAGAGAGCCAGTACTTC
CASIQDAGPRESQYF
>-|TRBJ2-5|TRBV5-6|many
TGTGCCAGCAGCTTCCTGGGGACCCAGTACTTC
CASSFLGTQYF
>-|TRBJ2-3|TRBV5-5|-
TGTGCCAGCAGCATCCCCACTAGCACCAGCAGAGATACGCAGTATTTT
CASSIPTSTSRDTQYF
>-|TRBJ2-5|TRBV5-6|-
TGTGCCAGCAGCTTGGAGGCTAGCGAAGAGATCCAGTACTTT
CASSLEASEEIQYF
>-|TRBJ2-7|TRBV11-2|once
TGTCCCAGCAGCCCTAACAGGAACCCCTACGAGCAGTACTTC
CPSSPNRNPYEQYF
>TRBD1|TRBJ2-4|TRBV6-1|once
TGTGCCAACGACAGGGGGTCATCCCACAACATTCAGTACTTC
CANDRGSSHNIQYF
>-|TRBJ1-1|TRBV20-1|-
TGCAGTGCCCATAGAAGCCCAGGAGGCGGCTCTGAAGCTTTCTTT
CSAHRSPGGGSEAFF
>-|TRBJ1-2|TRBV29-1|-
TGCAGTGTTGGGGCGCCAACAGGAACTCATGTGGCTAACTATGGCTACACCTTC
CSVGAPTGTHVANYGYTF
>-|TRBJ1-2|TRBV5-1|-
TGCGCCAGCAACTTGTCCGGAGGAGGGTACTATGGCTACACCTTC
CASNLSGGGYYGYTF
>-|TRBJ1-2|TRBV19|-
TGTGCCAGTAGCTCGGAGCTCAGCTATGGCTACACCTTC
CASSSELSYGYTF
>TRBD1|TRBJ1-2|TRBV11-2|-
TGTACCAGCAGCTTCTCAATCACAGGGGGAGGAGACTATACCTTC
CTSSFSITGGGDYTF
>-|TRBJ2-5|TRBV4-3|-
TGCTCCAGCAGCCAAACGTTCGAGTCTTGGGAGACCCAGTACTTC
CSSSQTFESWETQYF
>TRBD2|TRBJ2-1|TRBV11-3|-
TGTGCCAACAGCTTAGGTATAGCGGGAGGGCGAAGTGGGCATTTCTTC
CANSLGIAGGRSGHFF
>-|TRBJ2-1|TRBV5-4|-
TGTGCCAGCAACTCCTCTGGGATCTACAATGAGCAGTTCTTC
CASNSSGIYNEQFF